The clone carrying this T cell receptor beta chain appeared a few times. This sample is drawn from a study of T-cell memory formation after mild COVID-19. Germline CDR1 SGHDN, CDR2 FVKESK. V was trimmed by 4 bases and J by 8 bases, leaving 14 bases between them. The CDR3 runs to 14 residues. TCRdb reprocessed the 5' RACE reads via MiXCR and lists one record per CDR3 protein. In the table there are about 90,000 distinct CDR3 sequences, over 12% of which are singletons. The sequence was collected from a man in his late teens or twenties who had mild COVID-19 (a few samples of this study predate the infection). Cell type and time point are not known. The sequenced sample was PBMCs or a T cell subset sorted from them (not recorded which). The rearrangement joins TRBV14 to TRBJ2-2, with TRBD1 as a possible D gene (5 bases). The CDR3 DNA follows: TGTGCCAGCAGCCCCGGACACTCGAGGGGGGAGCTGTTTTTT. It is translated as CASSPGHSRGELFF.